This T cell receptor beta chain was obtained from a study of cytomegalovirus exposure and HLA in healthy donors. Per germline, CDR1 SGHAT and CDR2 FQDESV (reference sequence). Germline trimming cut 3 bases from V and 8 bases from J; bases unmatched to any gene: 11. This CDR3 has 17 amino acids. The PCR made use of 60 Vbeta and 13 Jbeta primers. The repertoire was sequenced with immunoSEQ multiplex PCR; TCRdb's copy has only in-frame clones and lacks some. The profile shows some 120,000 clones, roughly a tenth of them singletons. As to this clone: Its antigen is not known.

Broader study findings: Analysis performed later found more than 15,000 TCR beta sequences associated with HLA alleles at 0.05 false discovery rate. Information on immune exposure was restricted to one variable (CMV serostatus). On later analysis, the bulk of CMV-associated TCR beta chains appeared to be HLA-restricted.

Sample: PBMCs. V gene TRBV11-1 combines with J gene TRBJ2-1; 12 bases fit TRBD2. The TCR originated in a woman aged 18 to 35 in good health and CMV-seropositive. CDR3 amino acids: CASSLTSGSVNVYEQFF. For the CDR3, the DNA is TGTGCCAGCAGCTTGACTAGCGGGAGCGTCAATGTGTATGAGCAGTTCTTC.